This T cell receptor beta chain stems from a study of cytomegalovirus exposure and HLA in healthy donors. CDR1 GTSNPN and CDR2 SVGIG come from the germline V gene (reference sequence). The ends lost 7 bases at V and 0 bases at J; junction bases unmatched: 3. CDR3 size: 14 residues. Primers for the PCR totalled 60 Vbeta and 13 Jbeta. TCRdb keeps only in-frame clones here, not all; method: immunoSEQ multiplex PCR. Recorded for this sample: about 25,000 clones. The source of this sequence is a male donor in good health and CMV-seropositive. The sequenced material came from PBMCs. The chain employs TRBV30 and TRBJ2-7; 13 bases are shared with TRBD2. As DNA, the CDR3 is TGTGCCTCCCGGACTAGCGGGGGCTCCTACGAGCAGTACTTC. Residues: CASRTSGGSYEQYF.